The 5 T cell receptor beta chains below come from one sample, sequenced in a study of blood T cell repertoires in COVID-19. Data came from immunoSEQ multiplex PCR; TCRdb stores just in-frame clones and leaves some out. Here the sample spans fewer than 350,000 clones, 85% to 95% being singletons. Sequencing input: PBMCs or T cells enriched from blood (not recorded which). Receptors originate from a man aged 40-50 years who had been exposed to COVID-19.

This chain uses TRBV5-1 with TRBJ2-1, with 10 bases lining up with TRBD1. Germline V gene lookup returns CDR1 SGHRS and CDR2 YFSETQ. Trimming took 4 bases from V and 5 from J; bases not matched to a gene: 6. This CDR3 comprises 15 residues. CDR3 in DNA: TGCGCCAGCAGCGCAACCGGGACAGGGGACAATGAGCAGTTCTTC. Translation gives CASSATGTGDNEQFF.

The chain carries TRBV5-1 and TRBJ2-1; 11 nucleotides match TRBD2. Germline V gene data show CDR1 as SGHRS and CDR2 as YFSETQ. The CDR3 runs to 16 residues. The V gene end was trimmed by 1 base and the J gene end by 4 bases; junction bases not matched to a gene: 4. The CDR3 here is CASSLTSGSTYNEQFF. CDR3 coding DNA: TGCGCCAGCAGCTTGACTAGCGGGAGTACATACAATGAGCAGTTCTTC.

The genes are TRBV5-1 and TRBJ2-1, with TRBD2 matching 9 bases. The CDR3 spans 15 residues. The V gene end was trimmed by 7 bases and the J gene end by 5 bases; junction bases not matched to a gene: 10. Germline lookup yields CDR1 SGHRS and CDR2 YFSETQ. The CDR3 protein is CASGLAGPLNNEQFF. CDR3 nucleotides: TGCGCCAGCGGGCTAGCGGGACCCCTGAACAATGAGCAGTTCTTC.

The V gene is TRBV4-3, the J gene TRBJ1-4, with TRBD1 as a possible D gene (5 bases). The CDR3 runs to 17 residues. The germline gives CDR1 LGHNA, CDR2 YSLEER. V was clipped by 3 bases and J by 6 bases, with 20 bases between them. The DNA for the CDR3 is TGCGCCAGCAGCCAGAGTGGGGCAGGGTCTCTCTATGAAAAACTGTTTTTT. This sequence encodes CASSQSGAGSLYEKLFF.

This rearrangement joins TRBV6-5 to TRBJ2-7, with 10 bases that match TRBD2. V lost 6 bases and J lost 4; bases outside the gene matches: 9. This CDR3 contains 15 residues. Germline CDR1 reads MNHEY; CDR2 reads SVGAGI. The CDR3 nucleotides are TGTGCCAGCAGCAAAAAGCGGGAGGGGGTATACGAGCAGTACTTC. Protein: CASSKKREGVYEQYF.